The rows below give T cell receptor beta chains drawn from one sample of a study of PD-1 blockade in classical Hodgkin lymphoma. Data came from immunoSEQ multiplex PCR; TCRdb stores just in-frame clones and leaves some out. The sample has tens of thousands of clones; more than 80% are singletons. This sample comprised peripheral blood mononuclear cells (PBMCs), obtained at baseline. The origin of the receptors is a human donor with classical Hodgkin lymphoma. Each CDR3 is given without its conserved first and last residue. Clone size is not always given. Where it is, it says once, few, many or a class for expanded clones.

>TRBJ1-1|TRBV6-6|-
ASSYGHNTEAF
>TRBJ2-7|TRBV7-2|medium-sized
ASSLTRGGPYEQY
>TRBJ1-1|TRBV7-9|-
ASSFPEGGNTEAF
>TRBJ1-2|TRBV25-1|-
ATLQGPYGYT
>TRBJ2-5|TRBV4-1|-
ASSRAGQGVTQY
>TRBJ2-3|TRBV5-1|-
ASSSRIAGGTDTQY
>TRBJ1-1|TRBV6-5|-
ASSYGPEAF
>TRBJ1-1|TRBV6-6|-
ASSPGHLNLNTEAF
>TRBJ1-6|TRBV7-8|few
ASSLARAPGNSPLH
>TRBJ2-7|TRBV18|once
ASSPNRGNEQY
>TRBJ2-1|TRBV7-3|-
ASSQRAGISYNEQF
>TRBJ1-3|TRBV27|-
ASSLTGSSGNTIY
>TRBJ2-6|TRBV27|-
ASRKHGTPNVLT
>TRBJ1-1|TRBV7-9|-
ASSPLQPEAF
>TRBJ2-3|TRBV7-2|once
ASSLDTDTQY
>TRBJ1-2|TRBV10-1|-
ASSEGYGYGYT
>TRBJ1-1|TRBV6-5|-
ASSLGDTEAF
>TRBJ1-6|TRBV9|-
ASSGSRGTHSPLH
>TRBJ1-2|TRBV5-6|few
ASSPWPGDDGYT
>TRBJ1-2|TRBV30|-
AWSRIEDGYT
>TRBJ1-5|TRBV19|-
ASSWTGEQPQH
>TRBJ1-5|TRBV18|-
ASSPRPGQGRTQH
>TRBJ1-6|TRBV19|-
ASSFVGSYNSPLH
>TRBJ2-7|TRBV6-5|-
ASSLGYGPSYEQY
>TRBJ2-4|TRBV2|-
ASRGQGKNIQY
>TRBJ1-5|TRBV27|-
ASRDTPGQPQH
>TRBJ2-5|TRBV7-9|-
ASSRGRGPQETQY
>TRBJ2-7|TRBV9|-
ASSVEGGSYEQY
>TRBJ1-1|TRBV6-5|-
ASFVGTEAF
>TRBJ2-1|TRBV5-4|-
ASAGGQYNEQF
>TRBJ2-3|TRBV6-5|-
ASSYSGRGTDTQY
>TRBJ2-3|TRBV15|-
ATRGPYTTDTQY
>TRBJ2-7|TRBV6-5|once
ASSFRGVGLVYEQY
>TRBJ1-2|TRBV2|-
ATVQVRRNYGYT
>TRBJ2-7|TRBV6-1|-
ASSPQGSSSYEQY
>TRBJ1-5|TRBV29-1|-
SVGISSSNQPQH
>TRBJ2-5|TRBV18|-
ASSPLQETQY
>TRBJ1-4|TRBV30|-
AWRPGTARLF
>TRBJ1-4|TRBV5-1|-
ASSESFNEKLF
>TRBJ2-1|TRBV7-9|-
ASSSPVGPEF
>TRBJ2-2|TRBV13|-
ASTNPRVGTGELF
>TRBJ2-1|TRBV4-1|-
ASSQGGEGPYNEQF
>TRBJ1-6|TRBV27|-
ASSQQGFSYNSPLH
>TRBJ1-1|TRBV30|-
AWDEQRSGTEAF
>TRBJ2-7|TRBV5-1|-
ASSQIGLGISEQY
>TRBJ2-5|TRBV19|-
ASSIDPPILDGRWETQY
>TRBJ1-2|TRBV28|-
ASRSGQKYGYT
>TRBJ2-1|TRBV25-1|-
ASSEGLSGYNEQF
>TRBJ2-1|TRBV11-3|-
ASSSRKAWGSDEQF
>TRBJ2-1|TRBV7-9|-
ASSLDALVGNEQF
>TRBJ2-1|TRBV2|-
ASKGRRQF
>TRBJ2-7|TRBV2|-
ASSGGPRGSYEQY